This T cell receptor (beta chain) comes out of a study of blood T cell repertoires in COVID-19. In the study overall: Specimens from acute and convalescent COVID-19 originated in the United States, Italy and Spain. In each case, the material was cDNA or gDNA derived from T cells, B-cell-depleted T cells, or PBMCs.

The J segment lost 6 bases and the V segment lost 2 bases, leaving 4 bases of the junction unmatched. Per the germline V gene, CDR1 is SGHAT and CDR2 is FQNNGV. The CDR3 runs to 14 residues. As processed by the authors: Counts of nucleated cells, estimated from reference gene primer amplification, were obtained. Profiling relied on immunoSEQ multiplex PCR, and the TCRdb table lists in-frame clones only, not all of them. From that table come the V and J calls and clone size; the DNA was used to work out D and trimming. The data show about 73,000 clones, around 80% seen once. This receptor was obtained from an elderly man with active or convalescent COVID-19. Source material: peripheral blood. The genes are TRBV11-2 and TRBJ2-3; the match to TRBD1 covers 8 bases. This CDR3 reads CASSLQGAWDTQYF. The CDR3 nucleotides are TGTGCCAGCAGCTTACAGGGGGCATGGGATACGCAGTATTTT.